This T cell receptor (beta chain) was captured by sequencing in a study of T cells in Graves' hyperthyroidism and ophthalmopathy. Newly diagnosed patients aged 18 to 65 had hyperthyroidism of under 2 months' duration. In germline, CDR1 is SGHNT, CDR2 YENEEA. Trimming took 5 bases from V and 3 from J; bases not matched to a gene: 7. The CDR3 totals 17 residues. Amplification of TCR beta CDR3 regions used RNA as the template. HTBI primers drove first-round RT-PCR of the TCR CDR3. One entry per CDR3 protein, called by TCRdb with MiXCR from the multiplex PCR reads. This table has more than 300,000 distinct CDR3 sequences, about 18% appearing once. In its sample, this clonotype was seen many times.

V is TRBV11-3 and J is TRBJ2-2; 12 bases agree with TRBD2. Material: blood. This clonotype was obtained from a woman younger than 45 with Graves' hyperthyroidism that later progressed to Graves' ophthalmopathy. The CDR3 DNA reads TGTGCCAGCAGCCTGGGGCTAGCGGGAGGGTACACCGGGGAGCTGTTTTTT. Its translation: CASSLGLAGGYTGELFF.